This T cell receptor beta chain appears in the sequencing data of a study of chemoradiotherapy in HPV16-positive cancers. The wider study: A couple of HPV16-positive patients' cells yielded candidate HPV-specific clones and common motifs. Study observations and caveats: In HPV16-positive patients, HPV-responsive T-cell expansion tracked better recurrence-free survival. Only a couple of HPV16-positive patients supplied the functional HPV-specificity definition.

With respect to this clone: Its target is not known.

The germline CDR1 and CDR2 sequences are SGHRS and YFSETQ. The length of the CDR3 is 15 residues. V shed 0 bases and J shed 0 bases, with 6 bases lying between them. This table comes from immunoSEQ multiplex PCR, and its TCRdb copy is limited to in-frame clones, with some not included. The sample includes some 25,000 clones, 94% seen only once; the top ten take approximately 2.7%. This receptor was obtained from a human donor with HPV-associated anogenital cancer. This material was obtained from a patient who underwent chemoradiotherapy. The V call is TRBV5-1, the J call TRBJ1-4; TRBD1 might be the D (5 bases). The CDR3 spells CASSLGQSTNEKLFF. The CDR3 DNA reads TGCGCCAGCAGCTTGGGACAGTCAACTAATGAAAAACTGTTTTTT.